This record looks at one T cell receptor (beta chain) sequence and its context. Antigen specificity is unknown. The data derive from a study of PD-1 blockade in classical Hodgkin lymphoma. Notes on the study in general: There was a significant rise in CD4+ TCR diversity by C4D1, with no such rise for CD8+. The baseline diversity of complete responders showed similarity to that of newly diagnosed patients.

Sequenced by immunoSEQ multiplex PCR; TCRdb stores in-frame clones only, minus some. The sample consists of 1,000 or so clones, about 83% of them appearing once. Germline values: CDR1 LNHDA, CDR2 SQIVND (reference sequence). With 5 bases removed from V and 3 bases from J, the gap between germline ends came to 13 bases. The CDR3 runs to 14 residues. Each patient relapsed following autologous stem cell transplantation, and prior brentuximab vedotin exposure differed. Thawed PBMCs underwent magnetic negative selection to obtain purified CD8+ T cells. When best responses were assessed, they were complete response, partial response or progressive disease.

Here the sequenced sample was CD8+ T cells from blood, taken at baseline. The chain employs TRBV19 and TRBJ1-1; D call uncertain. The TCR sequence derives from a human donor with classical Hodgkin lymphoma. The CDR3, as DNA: TGTGCCAGTAGTTCGAGCCTCTTCTACACTGAAGCTTTCTTT. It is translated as CASSSSLFYTEAFF.